This T cell receptor beta chain was sequenced in a study of blood T cell repertoires in COVID-19. Study in general: Samples representing acute and convalescent COVID-19 were sourced from the United States, Italy and Spain.

Produced via immunoSEQ multiplex PCR; TCRdb's table is partial and in-frame only. Here the sample spans approximately 190,000 clones, over 75% being singletons. The CDR3 sequence is 15 residues long. Germline-derived CDR1 and CDR2 are SGHNT and YENEEA. J lost 5 bases, V lost 5 bases, and 7 bases had no gene match. This TCR was sampled from an elderly man with acute or convalescent COVID-19. Specimen: peripheral blood. The chain carries TRBV11-3 and TRBJ2-3, with TRBD1 matching 10 bases. CDR3 residues: CASSLGQGMVDTQYF. In DNA, the CDR3 is TGTGCCAGCAGCCTGGGACAGGGGATGGTAGATACGCAGTATTTT.